This note documents a single T cell receptor (beta chain) sequence. Its specificity is not known. TCRdb's table, derived via immunoSEQ multiplex PCR, lists solely in-frame clones and lacks some. In the table there are 90,000 to 150,000 clones, over 75% of which are singletons. Trimming stripped 4 bases from V and 0 bases from J, with 13 bases between. The CDR3 extends over 16 amino acids. Germline CDR1 LGHDT, CDR2 YNNKEL (reference sequence). This record comes from a study of T cell responses to AZD1222 COVID-19 vaccine. Looking at the study overall: The analysis combined second doses at about 4 or about 12 weeks.

Overall study findings and caveats: Among the donors, most were white British and more were female, and clonal diversity was possibly underestimated. There were repertoire samples only from the period after the peak T cell response.

The sequence was collected from an adult in good health. The material sequenced was peripheral blood, taken on day 0 of AZD1222 vaccination. This rearrangement joins TRBV3-1 (or the pseudogene TRBV3-2) to TRBJ1-3, with D possibly being TRBD1 (6 bases). The CDR3: CASSRNPTGSGNTIYF. CDR3 nucleotide sequence: TGTGCCAGCAGCCGGAATCCGACAGGCTCTGGAAACACCATATATTTT.